The 22 T cell receptor beta chains below come from one sample, sequenced in a study of shared clonotypes between healthy human individuals. As defined, naive CD8 cells were CD45RO-negative and positively selected for CCR7, with terminally differentiated effector memory CD45RA+ cells excluded. Here immunoSEQ multiplex PCR was the method, and the copy in TCRdb shows in-frame clones only, minus some. Among about 2.2 million clones listed, around 93% were seen once. Input material: naive CD8+ T cells from PBMCs. The receptors were gathered from a man between 18 and 29 years old in good health. Some clones in this sample may be carry-over from other donors' samples.

The chain employs TRBV11-2 and TRBJ2-1; 12 bases line up with TRBD2. The V gene's germline CDR1 is SGHAT and CDR2 FQNNGV. J lost 4 bases, V lost 5 bases, and 6 bases had no gene match. This CDR3 has 16 amino acids. Here the CDR3 DNA reads TGTGCCAGCAGCGCCCACGGGACTAGCGGGTACAATGAGCAGTTCTTC. Its translation: CASSAHGTSGYNEQFF.

V usage is TRBV6-5 and J usage is TRBJ2-7, with 8 bases that match TRBD1. Germline values: CDR1 MNHEY, CDR2 SVGAGI. The J segment lost 2 bases and the V segment lost 8 bases, leaving 8 bases of the junction unmatched. The CDR3 totals 14 residues. CDR3 in amino acids: CASSLETGAYEQYF. For the CDR3, the DNA is TGTGCCAGCTCGTTGGAGACAGGGGCCTACGAGCAGTACTTC.

This sequence joins TRBV7-9 and TRBJ1-2; no definite D call. The V end was cut by 5 bases, the J end by 0 bases, with 13 bases between. CDR3 length equals 15 residues. Germline-derived CDR1 and CDR2 are SEHNR and FQNEAQ (reference sequence). In DNA form, the CDR3 reads TGTGCCAGCAGCCCGCCCGGGTCTTCTAACTATGGCTACACCTTC. It yields the protein CASSPPGSSNYGYTF.

The chain employs TRBV7-9 and TRBJ2-1; D is undetermined. Germline values: CDR1 SEHNR, CDR2 FQNEAQ (reference sequence). This CDR3 comprises 15 residues. The V and J ends lost 1 base and 9 bases respectively, with 16 bases between them. Here the CDR3 reads CASSLGALRVSEQFF. CDR3 DNA: TGTGCCAGCAGCTTAGGAGCGCTACGAGTTAGTGAGCAGTTCTTC.

This rearrangement joins TRBV29-1 to TRBJ2-1; TRBD1 matches 10 bases. V lost 6 bases and J lost 9; bases outside the gene matches: 8. The CDR3 extends over 13 amino acids. In germline, CDR1 is SQVTM, CDR2 ANQGSEA. This CDR3 reads CSVNPGQGPEQFF. The CDR3, as DNA: TGCAGCGTGAACCCGGGACAGGGGCCTGAGCAGTTCTTC.

This chain joins TRBV13 and TRBJ2-7, with 8 bases fitting TRBD1. After removal of 5 bases from V and 5 bases from J, the junction contained 5 bases not matched to a gene. The CDR3 runs 13 residues. Germline-derived CDR1 and CDR2 are PRHDT and FYEKMQ (reference sequence). CDR3: CASSPGTGHEQYF. The CDR3, as DNA: TGTGCCAGCAGCCCCGGGACAGGACACGAGCAGTACTTC.

This clone came up once. Here the CDR3 reads CASSWGPGRDTGELFF. CDR3 nucleotide sequence: TGCGCCAGCAGCTGGGGGCCCGGACGTGACACCGGGGAGCTGTTTTTT. V usage is TRBV5-1 and J usage is TRBJ2-2, with D possibly matching TRBD1 (6 bases). CDR1 is SGHRS and CDR2 is YFSETQ in the germline V gene. The CDR3 runs to 16 residues. V dropped 3 bases and J dropped 3 bases, with 15 bases sitting between them.

The chain joins TRBV27 to TRBJ1-2, with TRBD1 as a possible D gene (6 bases). This CDR3 contains 14 residues. V was trimmed by 3 bases and J by 8 bases, leaving 16 bases between them. Germline CDR1 MNHEY, CDR2 SMNVEV (reference sequence). The CDR3 DNA sequence: TGTGCCAGCAGTTTGGGGGGCGGGTTGTTAGGCTACACCTTC. Protein product: CASSLGGGLLGYTF.

The chain is built from TRBV29-1 and TRBJ2-1; D may be TRBD2 (6 bases). The CDR3 has 15 residues. In germline, CDR1 is SQVTM, CDR2 ANQGSEA. Trimming removed 1 base at V and 2 bases at J, with 12 bases between. Here the CDR3 reads CSVEGGTGAYNEQFF. DNA for the CDR3: TGCAGCGTTGAAGGTGGAACGGGAGCCTACAATGAGCAGTTCTTC.

The genes are TRBV7-3 and TRBJ1-1; TRBD1 is a possible D gene (6 bases). Between the trimmed V and J ends, which lost 5 bases and 1 base, there was a span of 20 bases. CDR3 length equals 17 residues. Germline assignment: CDR1 SGHTA and CDR2 FQGTGA. The CDR3 protein is CASSREPWDKQNTEAFF. The CDR3 coding sequence is TGTGCCAGCAGCCGCGAACCCTGGGACAAACAGAACACTGAAGCTTTCTTT.

This sequence joins TRBV5-6 and TRBJ2-7, with 8 bases lining up with TRBD2. This CDR3 is 16 amino acids long. Germline-derived CDR1 and CDR2 are SGHDT and YYEEEE. The junction had 6 bases not matched to a gene; V was cut back by 0 bases and J by 1 base. CDR3 protein: CASSLESSGSSYEQYF. In DNA, the CDR3 is TGTGCCAGCAGCTTGGAGTCGAGCGGGAGTTCCTACGAGCAGTACTTC.

The V and J genes are TRBV6-5 and TRBJ2-7; possibly TRBD1 or TRBD2 for D (6 bases each). Trimming cost V 0 bases and J 4 bases, with 16 bases left between them. Germline loops: CDR1 MNHEY, CDR2 SVGAGI. The CDR3 has 16 amino acids. CDR3 residues: CASSYSRRGSGYEQYF. In DNA form, the CDR3 reads TGTGCCAGCAGTTACTCAAGGAGGGGGTCTGGGTACGAGCAGTACTTC.

The chain recombines TRBV27 with TRBJ1-1; 12 nucleotides agree with TRBD1. There are 17 residues in the CDR3. Trimming at V came to 5 bases and at J to 0 bases, leaving 7 bases not matched to a gene. Germline lookup yields CDR1 MNHEY and CDR2 SMNVEV (reference sequence). CDR3: CASSPLRDRGLNTEAFF. For the CDR3, the DNA is TGTGCCAGCAGTCCCCTGCGGGACAGGGGGCTGAACACTGAAGCTTTCTTT.

V and J are TRBV5-4 and TRBJ2-7, with D maybe TRBD1 (5 bases). CDR3 size: 14 residues. Trimming took 7 bases from V and 2 from J, leaving 16 bases between them. The V gene's germline CDR1 is SGHNT and CDR2 YYREEE (reference sequence). The CDR3 is CASAMGLGAYEQYF. CDR3 DNA: TGTGCCAGCGCAATGGGGCTAGGGGCCTACGAGCAGTACTTC. Drawing the rest from reference TRBV5-4 and TRBJ2-7, the complete variable domain is ETGVTQSPTHLIKTRGQQVTLRCSSQSGHNTVSWYQQALGQGPQFIFQYYREEENGRGNFPPRFSGLQFPNYSSELNVNALELDDSALYLCASAMGLGAYEQYFGPGTRLTVT.

This chain joins TRBV28 and TRBJ1-2; 8 bases align to TRBD1. Germline lookup yields CDR1 MDHEN and CDR2 SYDVKM. Trimming removed 2 bases from V and 4 bases from J; junction bases left unmatched: 6. The CDR3 loop spans 15 amino acids. The CDR3 sequence: CASSLDQGAGYGYTF. The CDR3 DNA reads TGTGCCAGCAGTTTAGATCAGGGGGCCGGCTATGGCTACACCTTC.

This rearrangement joins TRBV10-3 to TRBJ1-1; no clear D gene. V was trimmed by 8 bases and J by 1 base, leaving 11 bases between them. CDR3 length: 13 amino acids. Looked up from germline, CDR1 is ENHRY and CDR2 is SYGVKD. The CDR3 loop reads CAIGGDTNTEAFF. The CDR3 DNA reads as TGTGCCATCGGTGGCGATACGAACACTGAAGCTTTCTTT.

The rearrangement uses TRBV7-9 and TRBJ2-7; D gene uncertain. Germline V lookup: CDR1 SEHNR, CDR2 FQNEAQ (reference sequence). V dropped 3 bases and J dropped 3 bases, with 3 bases sitting between them. The CDR3 totals 11 residues. The CDR3 nucleotides read TGTGCCAGCAGCTTTCGCTACGAGCAGTACTTC. Protein: CASSFRYEQYF. The whole variable domain, remainder taken from reference TRBV7-9 and TRBJ2-7, is DTGVSQNPRHKITKRGQNVTFRCDPISEHNRLYWYRQTLGQGPEFLTYFQNEAQLEKSRLLSDRFSAERPKGSFSTLEIQRTEQGDSAMYLCASSFRYEQYFGPGTRLTVT.

This clone was counted a single time. This chain links TRBV6-5 with TRBJ2-1; 12 bases fit TRBD2. Trimming took 6 bases from V and 6 from J; bases not matched to a gene: 6. CDR3 length: 15 amino acids. The germline gives CDR1 MNHEY, CDR2 SVGAGI. CDR3 sequence reads: CASSQLAGGRNEQFF. The DNA for the CDR3 is TGTGCCAGCAGCCAGCTAGCGGGAGGGCGCAATGAGCAGTTCTTC.

This clone was seen only a few times. This chain connects TRBV7-9 to TRBJ1-5; D perhaps matches TRBD1 (5 bases). Between the trimmed V and J ends, which lost 4 bases and 3 bases, there was a span of 13 bases. This CDR3 has 15 amino acids. CDR1 and CDR2 from the germline V gene are SEHNR and FQNEAQ (reference sequence). CDR3 in DNA: TGTGCCAGCAGCTCCGATGGGGGGACCAATCAGCCCCAGCATTTT. It codes for CASSSDGGTNQPQHF.

V gene TRBV6-5 combines with J gene TRBJ2-2; 11 nucleotides match TRBD2. CDR3 length equals 15 residues. V lost 3 bases and J lost 7; bases outside the gene matches: 4. Germline lookup yields CDR1 MNHEY and CDR2 SVGAGI. CDR3 region: CASSYLAGGGGELFF. CDR3 DNA: TGTGCCAGCAGTTATCTAGCGGGAGGAGGCGGGGAGCTGTTTTTT.

On this clone: Additional DNA sequences in this sample encode the identical CDR3. The rearrangement joins TRBV7-6 to TRBJ2-7; 10 bases map to TRBD1. Per the germline V gene, CDR1 is SGHVS and CDR2 is FNYEAQ. Losses at the gene ends were 5 bases for V and 3 bases for J; bases not matched to a gene: 4. The CDR3 has 14 residues. The CDR3 coding sequence is TGTGCCAGCAGCCCACGGACAGGGGGCTACGAGCAGTACTTC. Translating it yields CASSPRTGGYEQYF.

This clone was detected only once. Other DNA sequences within the sample encode an identical CDR3. V and J are TRBV9 and TRBJ2-7, with D perhaps matching TRBD2 (7 bases). The CDR3 extends over 15 amino acids. V was clipped by 0 bases and J by 3 bases, with 13 bases between them. The germline gives CDR1 SGDLS, CDR2 YYNGEE. CDR3 loop: CASSVAGGPLYEQYF. The CDR3 nucleotides read TGTGCCAGCAGCGTAGCGGGGGGCCCCCTCTACGAGCAGTACTTC.